Listed below are T cell receptor beta chains from one sample, sequenced in a study of T cells in localized non-small cell lung cancer. Sequencing used immunoSEQ multiplex PCR; TCRdb keeps in-frame clones, though not all of them. The sample includes 70,000 to 100,000 clones, around 84% of them seen just once. This sample comprised peripheral blood, obtained before any cancer treatment. These receptor sequences come from a female donor older than 55 with stage I lung adenocarcinoma. The CDR3 runs from the conserved cysteine through the conserved F or W. D genes are given only for firm matches. Only some rows state a clone size, as once, few, many or a class for expanded clones.

NA	TRBV6-6	NA	TRBJ1-3	TGTGCCAGCAGTACCAAAAGGGATGGAAACACCATATATTTT	CASSTKRDGNTIYF
NA	TRBV7-2	NA	TRBJ2-7	TGTGCCAGCAGCCTCGCCGGGTCCTTCGAGCAGTACTTC	CASSLAGSFEQYF
few	TRBV5-6	NA	TRBJ2-6	TGTGCCAGCAGCTTGGGATCTGGGGCCAACGTCCTGACTTTC	CASSLGSGANVLTF
NA	TRBV5-6	NA	TRBJ2-1	TGTGCCAGCAGCCACCTGAGGATAAGCTCCTACAATGAGCAGTTCTTC	CASSHLRISSYNEQFF
NA	TRBV7-7	TRBD1	TRBJ2-7	TGTGCCAGCAGCCCAAGCCCAACAGGGGACGAGCAGTACTTC	CASSPSPTGDEQYF
few	TRBV10-3	NA	TRBJ1-3	TGTGCCATCAGTGAATCAGGGACTGGAAACACCATATATTTT	CAISESGTGNTIYF
NA	TRBV28	TRBD2	TRBJ2-7	TGTGCCAGCCGTACTAGCGGGAGGCTCTACGAGCAGTACTTC	CASRTSGRLYEQYF
NA	TRBV7-6	TRBD1	TRBJ2-7	TGTGCCAGCAGCTCAACCCCCGGGACAGCCCTCTCCTACGAGCAGTACTTC	CASSSTPGTALSYEQYF
NA	TRBV25-1	TRBD1	TRBJ2-7	TGTGCCAGCAGTGACCCGGGACAGTCGGTTGTGTACGAGCAGTACTTC	CASSDPGQSVVYEQYF
NA	TRBV5-1	TRBD1	TRBJ1-4	TGCGCCAGCAGCTCTAGGACAGGGGGTAGTGAAAAACTGTTTTTT	CASSSRTGGSEKLFF
medium-sized	TRBV5-1	NA	TRBJ1-1	TGCGCCAGCAGCTTGGTGGCGACGTCCACTGAAGCTTTCTTT	CASSLVATSTEAFF
NA	TRBV4-3	TRBD2	TRBJ2-5	TGCGCCAGCAGCCAAGGGGCGGGGGGTCCTGAGACCCAGTACTTC	CASSQGAGGPETQYF
NA	TRBV4-2	TRBD1	TRBJ1-4	TGTGCCAGCAGCCCCGTCGACAGGGGGCGAGGGGAAAATGAAAAACTGTTTTTT	CASSPVDRGRGENEKLFF
few	TRBV9	TRBD2	TRBJ2-7	TGTGCCAGCAGCCCGGGACTAGCGGGAGTTGTTCCCACCTACGAGCAGTACTTC	CASSPGLAGVVPTYEQYF
NA	TRBV19	NA	TRBJ1-1	TGTGCCAGTAGTTTACGGGCTTCTCGGAACACTGAAGCTTTCTTT	CASSLRASRNTEAFF
NA	TRBV5-1	TRBD1	TRBJ1-1	TGCGCCAGCAGTTCCTCGGGACAGCCCAACGCTGAAGCTTTCTTT	CASSSSGQPNAEAFF
NA	TRBV19	NA	TRBJ1-2	TGTGCCAGTAGTATAGCGGCAGGGGATCACTATGGCTACACCTTC	CASSIAAGDHYGYTF
NA	TRBV4-1	TRBD1	TRBJ1-1	TGCGCCAGCAGCCAAGACGGGACAGTATGGAACACTGAAGCTTTCTTT	CASSQDGTVWNTEAFF
NA	TRBV19	TRBD2	TRBJ2-7	TGTGCCAGTAGTATCTCGCTAGCGGGAGTCCACGAGCAGTACTTC	CASSISLAGVHEQYF
NA	TRBV15	NA	TRBJ1-5	TGTGCCACCAGCAGAGGAGAGGGCTCTGATCAGCCCCAGCATTTT	CATSRGEGSDQPQHF
few	TRBV5-1	TRBD1	TRBJ1-3	TGCGCCAGCAGCTTGGATGGGACAGGAGGTGGAAACACCATATATTTT	CASSLDGTGGGNTIYF
many	TRBV4-3	NA	TRBJ1-1	TGCGCCAGCAGCCAACGGCCCACAGGGTTGAACACTGAAGCTTTCTTT	CASSQRPTGLNTEAFF
NA	TRBV5-5	TRBD1	TRBJ2-6	TGTGCCAGCAGCTTGGCACAGGGGATTGTCGCTGGGGCCAACGTCCTGACTTTC	CASSLAQGIVAGANVLTF
NA	TRBV18	NA	TRBJ2-7	TGTGCCAGCTCACCACAACCAAATTCCTACGAGCAGTACTTC	CASSPQPNSYEQYF
NA	TRBV6-6	TRBD2	TRBJ2-5	TGTGCCAGCAGTTACTCGCCTAGCGGAAGACAAGAGACCCAGTACTTC	CASSYSPSGRQETQYF
NA	TRBV11-2	TRBD1	TRBJ2-7	TGTGCCAGCAGCTTACCCCAGGGGGCGTACGAGCAGTACTTC	CASSLPQGAYEQYF
NA	TRBV19	TRBD1	TRBJ1-5	TGTGCCAGTAGTATAGTCAGGGGGGCCGGACAGCCCCAGCATTTT	CASSIVRGAGQPQHF
NA	TRBV30	TRBD2	TRBJ2-5	TGTGCCTGGAGTGTGCCGAGCGGGAGCTACGAGACCCAGTACTTC	CAWSVPSGSYETQYF
NA	TRBV6-7	TRBD2	TRBJ2-3	TGTGCCAGCAGACTAGCGGTGCTAGATACGCAGTATTTT	CASRLAVLDTQYF
few	TRBV28	NA	TRBJ1-5	TGTGCCAGCGCCCGGCTCGGGAATCAGCCCCAGCATTTT	CASARLGNQPQHF
NA	TRBV7-8	NA	TRBJ2-7	TGTGCCAGCAGCTTAAATGTAGCGCTAAGCTCCTACGAGCAGTACTTC	CASSLNVALSSYEQYF
NA	TRBV2	TRBD1	TRBJ2-7	TGTGCCAGCAGGAACCGGGACAGGGGTGGCGACGAGCAGTACTTC	CASRNRDRGGDEQYF
NA	TRBV6-4	NA	TRBJ1-2	TGTGCCAGAGACGGAGACTATGGCTACACCTTC	CARDGDYGYTF
NA	TRBV30	NA	TRBJ1-2	TGTGCCTGGAGTGTAGGGGCGGACGGCGGCGGCTACACCTTC	CAWSVGADGGGYTF
NA	TRBV5-6	NA	TRBJ2-2	TGTGCCAGCAGCACTATAGCACAAGACACCGGGGAGCTGTTTTTT	CASSTIAQDTGELFF
few	TRBV6-6	TRBD2	TRBJ2-7	TGTGCCAGCAGCAAACTAGCGGGGCTCTCCTACGAGCAGTACTTC	CASSKLAGLSYEQYF
NA	TRBV10-2	NA	TRBJ1-4	TGCGCCAGCAGTGAGTCGAGGGGTTCCGAAAAACTGTTTTTT	CASSESRGSEKLFF
NA	TRBV5-4	NA	TRBJ2-2	TGTGCCAGCAGCTTGGGCCGGGACTTTGACGGGGAGCTGTTTTTT	CASSLGRDFDGELFF
few	TRBV5-1	NA	TRBJ1-2	TGCGCCAGCAGGAATCCCAACAGGGTGGACAACTATGGCTACACCTTC	CASRNPNRVDNYGYTF
NA	TRBV21-1	NA	TRBJ2-7	TGTGCCAGCAGGGGACAGGGAAGCGAGCAGTACTTC	CASRGQGSEQYF
NA	TRBV19	TRBD1	TRBJ1-1	TGTGCCAGTACTTCTCTGGGGGGACAGGGAACTGAAGCTTTCTTT	CASTSLGGQGTEAFF
NA	TRBV28	NA	TRBJ1-1	TGTGCCAGCAGCCGAACGGGGGCGGGGGTGATGAACACTGAAGCTTTCTTT	CASSRTGAGVMNTEAFF
few	TRBV5-4	NA	TRBJ2-7	TGTGCCAGCAGCTCCCCGCCGGCCTACGAGCAGTACTTC	CASSSPPAYEQYF
once	TRBV19	NA	TRBJ2-7	TGTGCCAGTAGTATCGGCGGCACAAGCTCCTACGAGCAGTACTTC	CASSIGGTSSYEQYF
NA	TRBV7-2	TRBD1	TRBJ1-2	TGTGCCAGCAGTCCACCGGGACAGGGGGCTCCCGACCGTTATGGCTACACCTTC	CASSPPGQGAPDRYGYTF
once	TRBV11-2	NA	TRBJ2-1	TGTGCCAGCAGCTTAGGCCTAATTGAGCAGTTCTTC	CASSLGLIEQFF
NA	TRBV11-3	NA	TRBJ2-1	TGTGCCAGCAGCTTAGGGGGGCCACTCTACAATGAGCAGTTCTTC	CASSLGGPLYNEQFF
NA	TRBV7-2	NA	TRBJ2-1	TGTGCCAGCAGCCCCGATGCGGGGATGTACAATGAGCAGTTCTTC	CASSPDAGMYNEQFF
NA	TRBV19	NA	TRBJ1-1	TGTGCCAGTAGTCTGTTCCGGAACACTGAAGCTTTCTTT	CASSLFRNTEAFF
NA	TRBV6-4	NA	TRBJ2-7	TGTGCCAGCAGTGCCGGGGCCTCCTACGAGCAGTACTTC	CASSAGASYEQYF
NA	TRBV11-1	TRBD1	TRBJ2-7	TGTGCCAGCAGCCGAGGCGGGACAGGGAAAAGGGGCTACGAGCAGTACTTC	CASSRGGTGKRGYEQYF
NA	TRBV6-5	TRBD1	TRBJ1-6	TGTGCCAGCAGCGCGGACAGGGATCGCTCACCCCTCCACTTT	CASSADRDRSPLHF
once	TRBV11-2	NA	TRBJ1-3	TGTGCCAGCTCTGGTCAGCGACAACTCTCTGGAAACACCATATATTTT	CASSGQRQLSGNTIYF
NA	TRBV14	NA	TRBJ2-5	TGTGCCAGCAGCCCACTTAAGGGGTACCAAGAGACCCAGTACTTC	CASSPLKGYQETQYF
NA	TRBV4-3	TRBD1	TRBJ1-2	TGCGCCAGCAGCCAGAGCTCGACAGGGATTGGCTATGGCTACACCTTC	CASSQSSTGIGYGYTF